These 25 T cell receptor beta chains were all obtained from the same sample, sequenced in a study of shared clonotypes between healthy human individuals. Naive CD8 cells lacked CD45RO, underwent positive selection for CCR7 and left out terminally differentiated effector memory CD45RA+ cells. The assay was immunoSEQ multiplex PCR, and TCRdb's table has in-frame clones only and misses some. The sample shows some 2.1 million clones, roughly 93% of them seen only once. Sequenced input: naive CD8+ T cells from PBMCs. The source is a man between 18 and 35 years old in good health. Some clones in this sample may be carry-over from other donors' samples.

The chain carries TRBV28 and TRBJ1-5; 7 bases match TRBD1. The CDR3 is made up of 14 amino acids. The V and J ends lost 3 bases and 8 bases, in that order; junction bases with no gene match: 7. Germline CDR1 MDHEN, CDR2 SYDVKM. CDR3 region: CASSFGGGGKPQHF. In DNA, the CDR3 is TGTGCCAGCAGTTTTGGTGGAGGGGGCAAGCCCCAGCATTTT.

This rearrangement joins TRBV7-9 to TRBJ1-1; D might be TRBD1 (6 bases). V dropped 5 bases and J dropped 4 bases, with 17 bases sitting between them. This CDR3 comprises 15 residues. Germline lookup yields CDR1 SEHNR and CDR2 FQNEAQ (reference sequence). The CDR3 loop reads CASSPSGVASTEAFF. CDR3 DNA: TGTGCCAGCAGCCCCTCAGGGGTTGCGAGCACTGAAGCTTTCTTT.

This chain uses TRBV7-9 with TRBJ2-1, with no clear D. This CDR3 spans 12 amino acids. V lost 1 base, J lost 9 bases, and 7 bases lay in between. Germline assignment: CDR1 SEHNR and CDR2 FQNEAQ (reference sequence). The CDR3 is CASSLGQAEQFF. CDR3 coding DNA: TGTGCCAGCAGCTTAGGGCAGGCTGAGCAGTTCTTC.

The chain links TRBV28 to TRBJ2-4; D unclear. The V end was cut by 5 bases, the J end by 0 bases, with 5 bases between. CDR3 length: 13 residues. CDR1 and CDR2 (germline): MDHEN, SYDVKM. CDR3 sequence (DNA): TGTGCCAGCAGTGCCCTAGCCAAAAACATTCAGTACTTC. Translation gives CASSALAKNIQYF.

In this sample, this clone turned up a few times. The rearrangement uses TRBV4-2 and TRBJ1-1; no reliable D call. CDR1 and CDR2 from the germline V gene are LGHNA and YNFKEQ. Deletions cut 0 bases from V and 0 bases from J, with 8 bases between. The CDR3 consists of 15 residues. The CDR3 nucleotides read TGTGCCAGCAGCCAAGAGGGTATTATGAACACTGAAGCTTTCTTT. This encodes CASSQEGIMNTEAFF.

The gene calls are TRBV7-9 and TRBJ1-1; D unresolved. The CDR3 is 13 residues long. The V end lost 4 bases, the J end lost 8 bases, and 14 bases lay between the germline ends. Germline V gene data show CDR1 as SEHNR and CDR2 as FQNEAQ (reference sequence). The CDR3, as DNA: TGTGCCAGCAGCTCCTCCTCTGGCCCCGAAGCTTTCTTT. This encodes CASSSSSGPEAFF.

This clone was seen only a few times. The chain combines TRBV6-1 with TRBJ2-1, with D unresolved. Germline V gene data show CDR1 as MNHNS and CDR2 as SASEGT. The CDR3 spans 15 residues. V was cut by 6 bases and J by 4 bases, with 16 bases left in between. The CDR3 DNA is TGTGCCAGCAGAAACCTACCGAAGAGATACAATGAGCAGTTCTTC. Its protein is CASRNLPKRYNEQFF.

The chain has TRBV7-9 and TRBJ2-7; 8 bases are shared with TRBD2. The CDR3 spans 19 residues. In germline, CDR1 is SEHNR, CDR2 FQNEAQ (reference sequence). V dropped 1 base and J dropped 2; count of bases not matched to a gene: 16. The CDR3 here is CASSLGAWTREGITYEQYF. Here the CDR3 DNA reads TGTGCCAGCAGCTTAGGCGCTTGGACTCGGGAGGGTATTACCTACGAGCAGTACTTC.

The gene calls are TRBV5-1 and TRBJ2-3; D call uncertain. The CDR3 is 16 residues long. Germline V gene sequence: CDR1 SGHRS, CDR2 YFSETQ. The germline V and J ends were trimmed by 4 bases and 0 bases, with 15 bases remaining between them. In nucleotides, the CDR3 is TGCGCCAGCAGCCCCCGAAGCGCTTCTAGCACAGATACGCAGTATTTT. This codes for CASSPRSASSTDTQYF.

The V gene is TRBV2, the J gene TRBJ2-7; D is unclear. This CDR3 contains 12 residues. The V end was cut by 10 bases, the J end by 2 bases, with 12 bases between. Germline V gives CDR1 SNHLY, CDR2 FYNNEI. CDR3 protein: CAIVDGTYEQYF. Written as DNA, the CDR3 is TGTGCCATCGTGGACGGAACCTACGAGCAGTACTTC.

This chain uses TRBV4-2 with TRBJ2-1, with 8 bases lining up with TRBD2. The CDR3 has 18 residues. Trimming cost V 5 bases and J 9 bases; bases outside gene matches: 21. Looked up from germline, CDR1 is LGHNA and CDR2 is YNFKEQ. CDR3 region: CASSTRFSGLGVSGEQFF. The CDR3 DNA is TGTGCCAGCAGCACCCGGTTTTCGGGACTAGGGGTAAGTGGTGAGCAGTTCTTC.

Points on this clone: This CDR3 is also generated by other DNA sequences in the sample. The gene calls are TRBV15 and TRBJ2-3; D gene unclear. Trimming removed 0 bases at V and 8 bases at J, with 6 bases between. The CDR3 extends over 12 amino acids. From germline, CDR1 is LNHNV and CDR2 YYDKDF (reference sequence). Here the CDR3 DNA reads TGTGCCACCAGCAGAGATCTCGGTACGCAGTATTTT. Translation gives CATSRDLGTQYF.

The V call is TRBV7-9, the J call TRBJ2-3; maybe TRBD2 (7 bases). The CDR3 runs to 17 residues. Germline V gene sequence: CDR1 SEHNR, CDR2 FQNEAQ (reference sequence). Trimming took 5 bases from V and 4 from J, leaving 22 bases between them. For the CDR3, the DNA is TGTGCCAGCAGCCCTGGGGGGGAGACAGGCGAGGCAGATACGCAGTATTTT. It is translated as CASSPGGETGEADTQYF.

As concerns this clone: Other DNA sequences in the same sample also yield this CDR3. This rearrangement joins TRBV27 to TRBJ2-5; D ambiguous. This CDR3 has 13 amino acids. CDR1 is MNHEY, CDR2 SMNVEV, per germline (reference sequence). Trimming shortened V by 2 bases and J by 4 bases, and 8 bases separated the two germline ends. In DNA, the CDR3 is TGTGCCAGCAGTTTAGTGGTGCGAGAGACCCAGTACTTC. Translated, it gives CASSLVVRETQYF.

The V call is TRBV4-3, the J call TRBJ2-7; 8 bases fit TRBD2. From germline, CDR1 is LGHNA and CDR2 YSLEER. The ends lost 5 bases at V and 5 bases at J; junction bases unmatched: 8. The CDR3 contains 14 residues. CDR3 sequence: CASSSSREENEQYF. DNA of the CDR3: TGCGCCAGCAGCAGTTCGCGGGAGGAGAACGAGCAGTACTTC.

The V and J genes are TRBV9 and TRBJ2-1, with 12 bases aligning to TRBD2. This CDR3 is 15 amino acids long. Germline V gene sequence: CDR1 SGDLS, CDR2 YYNGEE. V lost 7 bases, J lost 8 bases, and 10 bases stayed unmatched. The CDR3 DNA sequence: TGTGCCAGCGCAAAGACTAGCGGGAGCGAATATGAGCAGTTCTTC. This sequence encodes CASAKTSGSEYEQFF.

The chain recombines TRBV7-9 with TRBJ2-1; tentative D call: TRBD1 (6 bases). The CDR3 is 14 amino acids. V was shortened by 9 bases and J by 0 bases, with 12 bases between the two germline ends. Germline CDR1 SEHNR, CDR2 FQNEAQ (reference sequence). The DNA for the CDR3 is TGTGCCAGTGCTCAGGGGCGCTCCTACAATGAGCAGTTCTTC. Protein: CASAQGRSYNEQFF.

The rearrangement links TRBV11-2 to TRBJ2-4; 15 bases are a match to TRBD2. CDR1 and CDR2 from the germline V gene are SGHAT and FQNNGV. Trimming removed 0 bases from V and 7 bases from J; junction bases left unmatched: 10. The CDR3 is made up of 19 amino acids. The CDR3, as DNA: TGTGCCAGCAGCTTAGATCTCCGGACTAGCGGGAGGGCCTTGAACATTCAGTACTTC. Protein sequence: CASSLDLRTSGRALNIQYF. The whole variable domain, remainder taken from reference TRBV11-2 and TRBJ2-4, is EAGVAQSPRYKIIEKRQSVAFWCNPISGHATLYWYQQILGQGPKLLIQFQNNGVVDDSQLPKDRFSAERLKGVDSTLKIQPAKLEDSAVYLCASSLDLRTSGRALNIQYFGAGTRLSVL.

The rearrangement joins TRBV16 to TRBJ1-2; no clear D. This CDR3 contains 14 residues. Germline lookup yields CDR1 KGHSY and CDR2 FQNENV. V shed 4 bases and J shed 2 bases, with 11 bases lying between them. The CDR3 DNA is TGTGCCAGCAGCCCTCCGGCAGACAACTATGGCTACACCTTC. This encodes CASSPPADNYGYTF.

The gene calls are TRBV25-1 and TRBJ2-3; D is undetermined. Germline V CDR1 and CDR2: MGHDK, SYGVNS. The length of the CDR3 is 11 residues. The germline V and J ends were trimmed by 4 bases and 14 bases, with 13 bases remaining between them. CDR3 sequence reads: CASSAGLWLYF. DNA of the CDR3: TGTGCCAGCAGTGCGGGCCTTTGGCTGTATTTT.

The chain links TRBV28 to TRBJ2-5, with D hard to call. Trimming removed 3 bases from V and 3 bases from J, with 11 bases in between. Per germline, CDR1 MDHEN and CDR2 SYDVKM. The CDR3 runs to 14 residues. DNA of the CDR3: TGTGCCAGCAGTTTCGGGCATACAGAAGAGACCCAGTACTTC. Its protein is CASSFGHTEETQYF.

The chain recombines TRBV10-3 with TRBJ2-5, with TRBD2 matching over 8 bases. The CDR3 spans 18 residues. CDR1 is ENHRY, CDR2 SYGVKD, per germline. Trimming at V came to 4 bases and at J to 1 base, leaving 14 bases not matched to a gene. CDR3 loop: CAISGGRGTGGAQETQYF. In DNA, the CDR3 is TGTGCCATCAGTGGGGGCAGGGGAACGGGAGGGGCCCAAGAGACCCAGTACTTC.

This chain uses TRBV6-5 with TRBJ2-7; 7 nucleotides match TRBD1. The V segment lost 5 bases and the J segment 4 bases; nucleotides outside the gene matches: 8. The CDR3 has 14 amino acids. Germline values: CDR1 MNHEY, CDR2 SVGAGI. Here the CDR3 reads CASSRTGRLYEQYF. The DNA of the CDR3 is TGTGCCAGCAGTCGGACAGGTCGATTATACGAGCAGTACTTC.

In its sample, this clone was seen once. In nucleotides, the CDR3 is TGTGCCAGCAGGCTGGGACTAGGATACAATGAGCAGTTCTTC. This codes for CASRLGLGYNEQFF. This chain connects TRBV7-9 to TRBJ2-1, with 8 positions matching TRBD2. Losses at the gene ends were 6 bases for V and 4 bases for J; bases not matched to a gene: 5. Germline V lookup: CDR1 SEHNR, CDR2 FQNEAQ (reference sequence). This CDR3 has 14 amino acids.

In regard to this clone: Other DNA sequences in the sample encode the same CDR3. V is TRBV9 and J is TRBJ1-3; D unresolved. V gave up 2 bases and J gave up 4 bases, with 10 bases separating them. The germline V gene encodes CDR1 SGDLS and CDR2 YYNGEE. The CDR3 has 14 residues. This CDR3 reads CASSVGSGGNTIYF. The CDR3 DNA reads TGTGCCAGCAGCGTGGGGAGTGGGGGAAACACCATATATTTT.